The sequence of this T cell receptor (beta chain) was determined in a study of spatial heterogeneity in lung cancer. General study points: Tracking of tumor mutation counts was seen in expanded intratumoral alpha and beta TCR counts. Nonsynonymous mutation counts, ubiquitous and regional, were tracked by the respective counts of ubiquitous and regional expanded TCRs.

TCRdb reprocessed the 5' RACE reads via MiXCR and lists one record per CDR3 protein. Of roughly 7,100 distinct CDR3 sequences in the sample, about an eighth are singletons; the top ten hold around 8%. The table lists this clonotype with many counts. Its antigen remains unknown. The CDR3 spans 12 residues. The germline V and J ends were trimmed by 10 bases and 2 bases, with 6 bases remaining between them. The time point: sample taken at primary tumor resection. This receptor was identified in a male donor with early-stage non-small cell lung cancer. V gene TRBV12-3 or TRBV12-4 combines with J gene TRBJ2-6; no reliable D call. Sample: lung tumor tissue, taken at surgery. The CDR3 DNA follows: TGTGCCATAAGGGCTGGGGCCAACGTCCTGACTTTC. Amino acids: CAIRAGANVLTF.